A selection of T cell receptor beta chains follows, all from one sample in a study of coeliac disease. The method was immunoSEQ multiplex PCR; TCRdb's version includes in-frame clones alone and lacks a portion of them. The data contain 3,500 to 5,000 clones, about 70% of them singletons. The sample consisted of intraepithelial lymphocytes from the gut. The source of these receptors is a woman aged 18-29 years with active celiac disease. The CDR3 runs from the conserved cysteine through the conserved F or W. The order of the fields is D gene, clone size, V gene, J gene, CDR3 DNA, CDR3 protein. A D gene is named only where the DNA matches it firmly. Some rows mark clone size as missing; the rest say once, few, many or name a class of expanded clone.

>-|-|TRBV30|TRBJ2-1
TGTGCCTGGAGTGTAGGGGTTAACTCCTACAATGAGCAGTTCTTC
CAWSVGVNSYNEQFF
>-|-|TRBV9|TRBJ1-1
TGTGCCAGCAGCGTAGCGGGGAACACTGAAGCTTTCTTT
CASSVAGNTEAFF
>-|-|TRBV18|TRBJ1-1
TGTGCCAGCTCAGGTGACAGGAACACTGAAGCTTTCTTT
CASSGDRNTEAFF
>TRBD1|-|TRBV5-1|TRBJ2-1
TGCGCCAGCAGCCCGACAGGGTTTGAGCAGTTCTTC
CASSPTGFEQFF
>-|-|TRBV7-6|TRBJ2-3
TGTGCCAGCAGCCCACGCGGTGCGCTAAGCACAGATACGCAGTATTTT
CASSPRGALSTDTQYF
>-|-|TRBV18|TRBJ1-2
TGTGCCAGCTCACCTGACAGTTCTAACTATGGCTACACCTTC
CASSPDSSNYGYTF
>-|-|TRBV6-1|TRBJ1-3
TGTGCCAGCAGTGAATTCGGCGTTGAGTCAGGGGACACCATATATTTT
CASSEFGVESGDTIYF
>-|-|TRBV11-2|TRBJ1-1
TGTGCCAGCAGCTTAGGCGTGAACACTGAAGCTTTCTTT
CASSLGVNTEAFF
>-|-|TRBV6-5|TRBJ2-7
TGTGCCAGCACCCACTTAAGCGAGCAGTACTTC
CASTHLSEQYF
>-|-|TRBV29-1|TRBJ1-6
TGCAGCAACTCCCCGAGGCACTCCTATAATTCACCCCTCCACTTT
CSNSPRHSYNSPLHF
>-|-|TRBV7-6|TRBJ2-3
TGTGCCAGCAGCTTAGCAGGGGGCGGGGGCACAGATACGCAGTATTTT
CASSLAGGGGTDTQYF
>TRBD1|-|TRBV27|TRBJ1-5
TGTGCCAGCAGTTTTTCAGGACAGGGCGATAGCAATCAGCCCCAGCATTTT
CASSFSGQGDSNQPQHF
>-|-|TRBV4-1|TRBJ2-2
TGCGCCAGCAGCCAAGATACCCACAGTCCGAACACCGGGGAGCTGTTTTTT
CASSQDTHSPNTGELFF
>TRBD1|-|TRBV2|TRBJ1-3
TGTGCCAGCAGTGAGAGGGGGACAGGGTTCTCTGGAAACACCATATATTTT
CASSERGTGFSGNTIYF
>TRBD2|-|TRBV5-1|TRBJ2-5
TGCGCCAGCAGCTTGCAGGCGACACTAGCGGGGGTGGAGACCCAGTACTTC
CASSLQATLAGVETQYF
>TRBD1|few|TRBV28|TRBJ1-4
TGTGCCAGCCTGACGACAGGGGCGGATGAAAAACTGTTTTTT
CASLTTGADEKLFF
>-|-|TRBV4-2|TRBJ2-1
TGTGCCAGCAGCCAATCTCTAGGAGGGGATTCTTACAATGAGCAGTTCTTC
CASSQSLGGDSYNEQFF
>TRBD2|-|TRBV19|TRBJ2-1
TGTGCCAGTAGTATAATAGGAATAGCGGGGGGGTTTGAGCAGTTCTTC
CASSIIGIAGGFEQFF
>TRBD1|few|TRBV13|TRBJ2-7
TGTGCCAGCAGCTTAAACCTGCCAGCGCCGGGACAGCTTATCTACGAGCAGTACTTC
CASSLNLPAPGQLIYEQYF
>-|-|TRBV7-9|TRBJ1-1
TGTGCCAGCAGCTCCTCAGACAGAATCTCCAACACTGAAGCTTTCTTT
CASSSSDRISNTEAFF
>TRBD2|-|TRBV13|TRBJ2-2
TGTGCCAGCAGCTTAGACGGACTAGCGGGGTACGGGGAGCTGTTTTTT
CASSLDGLAGYGELFF
>TRBD1|few|TRBV2|TRBJ2-3
TGTGCCGCGACGGGACAGGGGTTAGTGGATACGCAGTATTTT
CAATGQGLVDTQYF